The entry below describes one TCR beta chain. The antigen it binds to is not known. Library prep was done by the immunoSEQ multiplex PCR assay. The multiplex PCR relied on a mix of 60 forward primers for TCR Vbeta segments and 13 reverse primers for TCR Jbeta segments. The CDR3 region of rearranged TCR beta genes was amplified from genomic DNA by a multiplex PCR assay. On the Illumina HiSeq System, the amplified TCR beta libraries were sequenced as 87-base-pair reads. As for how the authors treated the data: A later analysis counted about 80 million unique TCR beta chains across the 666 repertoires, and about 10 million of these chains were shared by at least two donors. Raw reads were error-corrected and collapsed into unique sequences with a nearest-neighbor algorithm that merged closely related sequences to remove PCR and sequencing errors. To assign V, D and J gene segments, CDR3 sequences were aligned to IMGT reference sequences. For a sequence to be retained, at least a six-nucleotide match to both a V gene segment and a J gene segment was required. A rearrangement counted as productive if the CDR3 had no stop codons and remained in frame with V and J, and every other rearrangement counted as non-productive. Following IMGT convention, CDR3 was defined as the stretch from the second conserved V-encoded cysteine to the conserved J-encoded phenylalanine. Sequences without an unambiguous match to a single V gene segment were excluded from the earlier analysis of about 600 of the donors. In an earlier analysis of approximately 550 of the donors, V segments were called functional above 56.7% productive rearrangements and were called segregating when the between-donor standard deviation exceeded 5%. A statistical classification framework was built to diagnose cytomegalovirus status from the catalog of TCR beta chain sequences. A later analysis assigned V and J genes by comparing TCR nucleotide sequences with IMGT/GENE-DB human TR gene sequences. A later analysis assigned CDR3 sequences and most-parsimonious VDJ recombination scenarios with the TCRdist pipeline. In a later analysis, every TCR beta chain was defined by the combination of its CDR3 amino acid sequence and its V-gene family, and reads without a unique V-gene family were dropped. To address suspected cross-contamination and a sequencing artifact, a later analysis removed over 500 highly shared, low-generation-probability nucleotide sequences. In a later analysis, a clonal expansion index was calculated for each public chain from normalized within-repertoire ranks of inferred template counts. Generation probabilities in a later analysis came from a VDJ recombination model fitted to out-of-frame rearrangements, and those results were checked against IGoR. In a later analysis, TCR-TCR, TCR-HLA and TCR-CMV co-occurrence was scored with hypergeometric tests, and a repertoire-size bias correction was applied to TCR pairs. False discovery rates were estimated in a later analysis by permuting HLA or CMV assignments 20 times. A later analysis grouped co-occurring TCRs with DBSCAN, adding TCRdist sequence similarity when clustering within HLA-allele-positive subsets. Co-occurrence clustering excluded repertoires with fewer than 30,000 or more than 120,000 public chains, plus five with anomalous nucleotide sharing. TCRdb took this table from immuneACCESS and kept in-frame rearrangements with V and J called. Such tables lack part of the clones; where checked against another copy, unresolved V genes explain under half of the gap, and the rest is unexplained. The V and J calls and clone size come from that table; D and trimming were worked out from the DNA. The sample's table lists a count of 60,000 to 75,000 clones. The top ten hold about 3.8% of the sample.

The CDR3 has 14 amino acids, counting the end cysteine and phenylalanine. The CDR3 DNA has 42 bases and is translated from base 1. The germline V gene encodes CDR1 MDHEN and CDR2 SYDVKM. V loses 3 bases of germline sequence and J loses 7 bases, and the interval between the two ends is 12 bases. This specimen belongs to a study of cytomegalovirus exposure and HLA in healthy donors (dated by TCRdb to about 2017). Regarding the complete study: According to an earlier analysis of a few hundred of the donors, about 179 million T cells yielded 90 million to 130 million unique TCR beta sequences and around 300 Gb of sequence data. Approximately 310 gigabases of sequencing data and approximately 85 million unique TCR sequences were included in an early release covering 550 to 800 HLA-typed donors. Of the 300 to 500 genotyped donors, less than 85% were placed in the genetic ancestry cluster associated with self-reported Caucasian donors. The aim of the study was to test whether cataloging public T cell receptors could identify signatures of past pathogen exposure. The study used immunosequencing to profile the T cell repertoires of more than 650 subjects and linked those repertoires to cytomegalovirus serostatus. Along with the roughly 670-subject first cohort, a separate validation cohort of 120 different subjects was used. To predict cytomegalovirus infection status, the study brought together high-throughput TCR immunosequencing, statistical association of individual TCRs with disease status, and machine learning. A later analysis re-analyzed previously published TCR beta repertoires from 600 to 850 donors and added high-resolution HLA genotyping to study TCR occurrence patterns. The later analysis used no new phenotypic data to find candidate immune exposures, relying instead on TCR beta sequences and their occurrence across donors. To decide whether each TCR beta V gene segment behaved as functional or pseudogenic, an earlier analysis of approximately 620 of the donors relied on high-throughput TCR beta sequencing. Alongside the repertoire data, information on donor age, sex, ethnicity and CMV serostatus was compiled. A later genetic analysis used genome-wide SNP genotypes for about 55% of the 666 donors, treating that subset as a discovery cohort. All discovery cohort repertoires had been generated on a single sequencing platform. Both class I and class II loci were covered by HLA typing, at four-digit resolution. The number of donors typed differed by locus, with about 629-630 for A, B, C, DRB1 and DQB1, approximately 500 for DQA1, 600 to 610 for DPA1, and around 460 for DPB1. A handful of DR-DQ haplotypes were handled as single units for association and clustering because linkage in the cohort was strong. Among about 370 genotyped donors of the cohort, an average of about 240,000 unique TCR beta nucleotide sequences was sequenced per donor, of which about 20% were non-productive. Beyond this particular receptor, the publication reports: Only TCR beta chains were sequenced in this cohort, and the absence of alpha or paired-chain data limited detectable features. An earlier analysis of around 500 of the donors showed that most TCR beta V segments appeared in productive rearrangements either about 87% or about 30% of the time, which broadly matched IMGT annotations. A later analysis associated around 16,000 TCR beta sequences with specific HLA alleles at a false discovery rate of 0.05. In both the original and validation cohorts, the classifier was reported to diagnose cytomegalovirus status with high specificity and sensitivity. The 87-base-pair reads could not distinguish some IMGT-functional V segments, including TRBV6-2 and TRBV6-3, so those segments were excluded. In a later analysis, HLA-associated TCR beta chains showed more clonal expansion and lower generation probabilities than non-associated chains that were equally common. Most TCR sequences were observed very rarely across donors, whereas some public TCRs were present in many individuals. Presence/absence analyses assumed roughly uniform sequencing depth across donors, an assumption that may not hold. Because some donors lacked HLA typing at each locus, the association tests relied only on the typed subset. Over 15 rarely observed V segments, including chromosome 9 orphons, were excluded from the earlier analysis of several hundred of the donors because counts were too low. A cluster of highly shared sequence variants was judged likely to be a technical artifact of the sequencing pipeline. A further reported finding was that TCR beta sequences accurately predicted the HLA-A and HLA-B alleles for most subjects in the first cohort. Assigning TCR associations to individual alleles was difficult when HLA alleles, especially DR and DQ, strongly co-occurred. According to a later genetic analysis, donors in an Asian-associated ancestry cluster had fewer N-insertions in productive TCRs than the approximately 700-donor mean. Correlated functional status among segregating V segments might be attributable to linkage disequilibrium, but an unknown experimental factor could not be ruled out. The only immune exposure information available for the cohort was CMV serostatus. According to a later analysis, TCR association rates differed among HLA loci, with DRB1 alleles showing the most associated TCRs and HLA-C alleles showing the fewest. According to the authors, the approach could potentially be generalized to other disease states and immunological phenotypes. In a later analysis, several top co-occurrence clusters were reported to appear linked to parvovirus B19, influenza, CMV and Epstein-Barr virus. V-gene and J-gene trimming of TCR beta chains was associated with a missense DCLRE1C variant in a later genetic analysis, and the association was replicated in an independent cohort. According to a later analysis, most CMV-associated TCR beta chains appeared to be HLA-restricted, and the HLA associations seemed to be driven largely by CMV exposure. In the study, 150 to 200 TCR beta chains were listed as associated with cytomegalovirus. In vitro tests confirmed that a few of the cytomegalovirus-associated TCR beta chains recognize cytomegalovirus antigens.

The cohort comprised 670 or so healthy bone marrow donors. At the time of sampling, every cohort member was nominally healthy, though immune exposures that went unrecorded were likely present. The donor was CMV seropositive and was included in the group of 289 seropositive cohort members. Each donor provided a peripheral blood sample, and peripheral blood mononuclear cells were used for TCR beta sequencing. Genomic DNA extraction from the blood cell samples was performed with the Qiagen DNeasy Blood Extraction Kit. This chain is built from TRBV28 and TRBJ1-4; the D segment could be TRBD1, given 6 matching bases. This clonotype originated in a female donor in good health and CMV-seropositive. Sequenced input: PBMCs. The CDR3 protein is CASSFPGQGEKLFF. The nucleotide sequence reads TGTGCCAGCAGTTTTCCGGGACAAGGTGAAAAACTGTTTTTT.